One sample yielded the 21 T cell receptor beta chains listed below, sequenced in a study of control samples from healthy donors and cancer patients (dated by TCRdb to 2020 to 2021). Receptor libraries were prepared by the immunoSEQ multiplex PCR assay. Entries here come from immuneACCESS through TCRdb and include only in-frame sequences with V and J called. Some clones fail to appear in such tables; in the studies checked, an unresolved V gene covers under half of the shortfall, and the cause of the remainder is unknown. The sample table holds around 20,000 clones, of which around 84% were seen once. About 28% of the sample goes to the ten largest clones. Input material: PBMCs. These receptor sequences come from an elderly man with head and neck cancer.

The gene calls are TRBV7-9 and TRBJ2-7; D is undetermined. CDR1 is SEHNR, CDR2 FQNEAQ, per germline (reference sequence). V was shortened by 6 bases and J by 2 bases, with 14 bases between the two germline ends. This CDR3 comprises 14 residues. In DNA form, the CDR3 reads TGTGCCAGCAGTCCACCAATTAAGGCCTACGAGCAGTACTTC. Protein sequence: CASSPPIKAYEQYF.

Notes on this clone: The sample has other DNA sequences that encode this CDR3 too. The CDR3 nucleotides read TGTGCCATCAGTGGGTGGAGCTCCTACAATGAGCAGTTCTTC. Its translation: CAISGWSSYNEQFF. The chain couples TRBV10-3 to TRBJ2-1, with D hard to call. The V gene's germline CDR1 is ENHRY and CDR2 SYGVKD. The V and J ends lost 4 bases and 0 bases respectively, with 7 bases between them. The CDR3 spans 14 residues.

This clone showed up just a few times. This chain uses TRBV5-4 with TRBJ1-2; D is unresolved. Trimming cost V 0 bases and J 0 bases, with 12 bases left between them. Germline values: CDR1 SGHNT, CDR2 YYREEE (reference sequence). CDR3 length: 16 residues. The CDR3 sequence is CASSLGMDPANYGYTF. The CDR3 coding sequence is TGTGCCAGCAGCTTGGGGATGGACCCAGCTAACTATGGCTACACCTTC. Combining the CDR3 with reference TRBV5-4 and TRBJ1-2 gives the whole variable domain ETGVTQSPTHLIKTRGQQVTLRCSSQSGHNTVSWYQQALGQGPQFIFQYYREEENGRGNFPPRFSGLQFPNYSSELNVNALELDDSALYLCASSLGMDPANYGYTFGSGTRLTVV.

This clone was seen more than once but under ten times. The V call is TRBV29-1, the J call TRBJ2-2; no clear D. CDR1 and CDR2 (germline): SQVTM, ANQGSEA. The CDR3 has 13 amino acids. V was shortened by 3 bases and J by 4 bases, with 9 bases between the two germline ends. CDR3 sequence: CSVERQSTGELFF. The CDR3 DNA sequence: TGCAGCGTTGAGAGGCAGAGCACCGGGGAGCTGTTTTTT.

The CDR3 region is CASSQYQGIGYTF. For the CDR3, the DNA is TGCGCCAGCAGCCAGTACCAGGGTATTGGCTACACCTTC. This chain uses TRBV4-1 with TRBJ1-2, with TRBD1 as a possible D gene (5 bases). The germline V gene encodes CDR1 MGHRA and CDR2 YSYEKL. The CDR3 has 13 residues. V lost 3 bases and J lost 7, with 12 bases in between.

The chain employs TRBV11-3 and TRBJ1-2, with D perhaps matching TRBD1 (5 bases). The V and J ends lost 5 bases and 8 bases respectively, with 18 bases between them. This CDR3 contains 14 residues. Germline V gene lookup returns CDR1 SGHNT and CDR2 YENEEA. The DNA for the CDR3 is TGTGCCAGCAGCCCCCTAGGGGAACCAGGAGGCTACACCTTC. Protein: CASSPLGEPGGYTF.

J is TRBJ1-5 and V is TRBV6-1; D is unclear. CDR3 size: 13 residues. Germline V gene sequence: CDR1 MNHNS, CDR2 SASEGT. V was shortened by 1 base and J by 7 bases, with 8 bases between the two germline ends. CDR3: CASSEDSFQPQHF. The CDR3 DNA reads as TGTGCCAGCAGTGAAGACAGCTTCCAGCCCCAGCATTTT.

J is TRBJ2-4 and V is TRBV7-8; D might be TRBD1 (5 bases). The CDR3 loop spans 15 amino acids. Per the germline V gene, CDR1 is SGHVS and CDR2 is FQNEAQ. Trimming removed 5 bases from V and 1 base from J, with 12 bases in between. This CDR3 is CASSQTQGAKNIQYF. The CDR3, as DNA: TGTGCCAGCAGCCAGACGCAGGGTGCCAAAAACATTCAGTACTTC.

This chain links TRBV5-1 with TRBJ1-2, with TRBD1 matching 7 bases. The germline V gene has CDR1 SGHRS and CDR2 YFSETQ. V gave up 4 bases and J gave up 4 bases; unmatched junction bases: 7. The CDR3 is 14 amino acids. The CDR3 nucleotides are TGCGCCAGCAGCCTTGGGCCAGGGGGCTATGGCTACACCTTC. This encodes CASSLGPGGYGYTF.

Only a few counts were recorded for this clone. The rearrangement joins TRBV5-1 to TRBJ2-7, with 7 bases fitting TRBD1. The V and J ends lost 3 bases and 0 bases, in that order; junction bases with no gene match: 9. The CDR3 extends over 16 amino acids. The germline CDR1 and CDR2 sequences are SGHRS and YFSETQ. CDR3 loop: CASSWETGFLSYEQYF. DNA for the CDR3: TGCGCCAGCAGCTGGGAGACAGGGTTCCTCTCCTACGAGCAGTACTTC. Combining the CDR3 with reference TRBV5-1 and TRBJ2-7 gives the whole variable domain KAGVTQTPRYLIKTRGQQVTLSCSPISGHRSVSWYQQTPGQGLQFLFEYFSETQRNKGNFPGRFSGRQFSNSRSEMNVSTLELGDSALYLCASSWETGFLSYEQYFGPGTRLTVT.

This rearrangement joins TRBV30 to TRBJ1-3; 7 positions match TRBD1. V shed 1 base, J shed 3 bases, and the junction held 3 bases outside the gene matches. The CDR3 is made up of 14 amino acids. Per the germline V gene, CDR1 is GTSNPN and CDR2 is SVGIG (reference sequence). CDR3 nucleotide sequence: TGTGCCTGGAGTGGCAGGGGGGATGGAAACACCATATATTTT. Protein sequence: CAWSGRGDGNTIYF.

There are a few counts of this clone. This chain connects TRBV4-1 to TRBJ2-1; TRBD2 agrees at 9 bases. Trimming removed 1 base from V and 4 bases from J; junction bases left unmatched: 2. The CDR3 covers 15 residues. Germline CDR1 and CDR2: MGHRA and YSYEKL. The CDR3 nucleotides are TGCGCCAGCAGCCAAGCAGCGGGGGGTTACAATGAGCAGTTCTTC. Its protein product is CASSQAAGGYNEQFF.

The CDR3 nucleotides are TGTGCCAGCAGCTGGAATAGCGGGAGTATCAACGAGCAGTACTTC. Residues: CASSWNSGSINEQYF. This chain links TRBV7-2 with TRBJ2-7; 9 bases are shared with TRBD2. The CDR3 runs 15 residues. V shed 4 bases and J 5 bases; nucleotides not matched to a gene: 9. The germline CDR1 and CDR2 sequences are SGHTA and FQGNSA.

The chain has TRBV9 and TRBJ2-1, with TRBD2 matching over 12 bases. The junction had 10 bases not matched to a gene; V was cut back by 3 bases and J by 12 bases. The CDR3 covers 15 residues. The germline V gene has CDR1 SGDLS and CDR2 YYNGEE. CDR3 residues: CASSARLAGVIVQFF. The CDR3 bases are TGTGCCAGCAGCGCCCGACTAGCGGGAGTCATAGTGCAGTTCTTC.

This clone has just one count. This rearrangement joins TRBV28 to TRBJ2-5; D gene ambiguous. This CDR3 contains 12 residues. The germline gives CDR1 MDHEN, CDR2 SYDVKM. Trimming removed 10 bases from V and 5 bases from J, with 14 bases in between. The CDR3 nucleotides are TGTGCCACCCTTCCCCCTGAGGAGACCCAGTACTTC. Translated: CATLPPEETQYF.

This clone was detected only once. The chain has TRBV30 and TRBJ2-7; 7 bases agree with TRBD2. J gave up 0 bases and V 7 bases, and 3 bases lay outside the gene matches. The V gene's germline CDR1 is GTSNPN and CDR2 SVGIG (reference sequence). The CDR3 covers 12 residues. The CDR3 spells CAFRTSSYEQYF. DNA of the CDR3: TGTGCCTTCAGGACTAGCTCCTACGAGCAGTACTTC.

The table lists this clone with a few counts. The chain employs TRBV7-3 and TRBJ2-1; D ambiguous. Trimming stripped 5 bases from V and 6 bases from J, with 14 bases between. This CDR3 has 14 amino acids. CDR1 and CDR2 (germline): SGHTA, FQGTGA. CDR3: CASSAGRATNEQFF. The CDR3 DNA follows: TGTGCCAGCAGCGCCGGCCGCGCCACCAATGAGCAGTTCTTC.

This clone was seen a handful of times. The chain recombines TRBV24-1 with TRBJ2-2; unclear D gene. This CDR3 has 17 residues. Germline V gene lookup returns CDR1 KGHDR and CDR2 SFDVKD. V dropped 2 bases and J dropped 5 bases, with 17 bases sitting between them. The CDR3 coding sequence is TGTGCCACCAGTGATTCCGGCCGGCTGGGTGAAACCGGGGAGCTGTTTTTT. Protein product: CATSDSGRLGETGELFF.

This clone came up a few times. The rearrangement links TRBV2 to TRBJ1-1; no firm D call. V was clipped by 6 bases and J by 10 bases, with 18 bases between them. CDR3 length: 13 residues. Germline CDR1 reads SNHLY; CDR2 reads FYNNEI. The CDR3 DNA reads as TGTGCCAGCAGCGCACCTCCGATCTATTCAGCTTTCTTT. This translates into CASSAPPIYSAFF.

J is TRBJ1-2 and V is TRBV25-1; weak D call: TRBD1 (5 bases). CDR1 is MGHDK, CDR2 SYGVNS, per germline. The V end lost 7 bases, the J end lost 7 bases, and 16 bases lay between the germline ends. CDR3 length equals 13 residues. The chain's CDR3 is CASTRGQGSGYTF. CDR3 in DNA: TGTGCCAGCACCAGAGGGCAGGGAAGTGGCTACACCTTC.

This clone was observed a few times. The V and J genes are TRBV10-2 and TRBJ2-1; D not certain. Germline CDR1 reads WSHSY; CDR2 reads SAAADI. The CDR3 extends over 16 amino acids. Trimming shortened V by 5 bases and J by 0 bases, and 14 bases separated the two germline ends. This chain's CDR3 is CASSSPTASSYNEQFF. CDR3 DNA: TGCGCCAGCAGTTCTCCGACTGCCTCCTCCTACAATGAGCAGTTCTTC.